Following are 20 T cell receptor beta chains from one sample sequenced in a study of cytomegalovirus exposure and HLA in healthy donors. PCR used 60 Vbeta primers and 13 Jbeta primers. Produced via immunoSEQ multiplex PCR; TCRdb's table is partial and in-frame only. The sample holds about 220,000 clones; just over 75% are singletons and the top ten take 0.63%. Sequencing was carried out using PBMCs. These receptors were taken from a young man in good health and CMV-seronegative.

In DNA form, the CDR3 reads TGCGCCAGCAGCCCCGAGGGGGGGCCCTACAATGAGCAGTTCTTC. Translated, it gives CASSPEGGPYNEQFF. The J gene is TRBJ2-1, the V gene TRBV5-1, with D perhaps matching TRBD2 (7 bases). V was clipped by 4 bases and J by 2 bases, with 13 bases between them. The length of the CDR3 is 15 residues. Germline CDR1 and CDR2: SGHRS and YFSETQ.

The chain is built from TRBV27 and TRBJ1-1; D not resolved. The V and J ends lost 4 bases and 3 bases respectively, with 12 bases between them. The CDR3 consists of 14 residues. Germline V gene data show CDR1 as MNHEY and CDR2 as SMNVEV (reference sequence). CDR3 DNA sequence: TGTGCCAGCAGTTACCGATCGGGAGACACTGAAGCTTTCTTT. Protein: CASSYRSGDTEAFF.

The J gene is TRBJ2-7, the V gene TRBV28, with 7 bases identical to TRBD2. Looked up from germline, CDR1 is MDHEN and CDR2 is SYDVKM. CDR3 length: 14 residues. J lost 3 bases, V lost 6 bases, and 8 bases had no gene match. The CDR3 here is CASRTAGSVYEQYF. The CDR3 coding sequence is TGTGCCAGCAGGACAGCGGGATCGGTCTACGAGCAGTACTTC.

The chain recombines TRBV9 with TRBJ2-1; 8 bases fit TRBD2. Trimming took 2 bases from V and 0 from J; bases not matched to a gene: 4. The germline CDR1 and CDR2 sequences are SGDLS and YYNGEE. This CDR3 comprises 16 residues. Here the CDR3 DNA reads TGTGCCAGCAGCGTCCAAGCGGGAGCCTCCTACAATGAGCAGTTCTTC. This encodes CASSVQAGASYNEQFF.

The chain links TRBV5-1 to TRBJ2-3; 11 bases fit TRBD1. Looked up from germline, CDR1 is SGHRS and CDR2 is YFSETQ. The CDR3 is made up of 16 amino acids. J gave up 4 bases and V 4 bases, and 8 bases lay outside the gene matches. The CDR3 DNA reads TGCGCCAGCAGCCTCCCGGGACAGGGGGGCGCAGATACGCAGTATTTT. Its translation is CASSLPGQGGADTQYF.

The chain employs TRBV6-5 and TRBJ2-7; TRBD1 matches at 7 bases. V dropped 6 bases and J dropped 3; count of bases not matched to a gene: 8. The germline V gene encodes CDR1 MNHEY and CDR2 SVGAGI. The CDR3 is 14 residues long. In nucleotides, the CDR3 is TGTGCCAGCAGGAAAATCGGACAGGACTACGAGCAGTACTTC. It translates to CASRKIGQDYEQYF.

This chain joins TRBV5-1 and TRBJ1-2; D remains ambiguous. V gave up 3 bases and J gave up 6 bases, with 15 bases separating them. The CDR3 has 14 residues. Germline V CDR1 and CDR2: SGHRS, YFSETQ. The chain's CDR3 is CASSSGIRGDGYTF. CDR3 bases: TGCGCCAGCAGCTCCGGGATCCGAGGCGATGGCTACACCTTC.

The rearrangement uses TRBV7-3 and TRBJ2-1; 7 positions match TRBD2. CDR3 length: 15 amino acids. Germline CDR1 reads SGHTA; CDR2 reads FQGTGA. Losses at the gene ends were 0 bases for V and 7 bases for J; bases not matched to a gene: 6. The CDR3 reads CASSLTGGSYNEQFF. CDR3 nucleotide sequence: TGTGCCAGCAGCTTAACGGGCGGGAGTTATAATGAGCAGTTCTTC.

The chain combines TRBV6-5 with TRBJ2-3, with 8 bases identical to TRBD1. With 4 bases clipped from V and 5 bases from J, the junction kept 5 bases outside the gene matches. The germline V gene encodes CDR1 MNHEY and CDR2 SVGAGI. The CDR3 spans 14 residues. CDR3 sequence (DNA): TGTGCCAGCAGTTTACAGGGGGTCAAAGATACGCAGTATTTT. Protein product: CASSLQGVKDTQYF.

The rearrangement links TRBV20-1 to TRBJ1-1; D gene ambiguous. V lost 4 bases, J lost 7 bases, and 10 bases lay in between. CDR1 is DFQATT and CDR2 is SNEGSKA in the germline V gene (reference sequence). There are 11 residues in the CDR3. The CDR3 region is CSAMRRVEAFF. The CDR3 region has the DNA TGCAGTGCTATGAGGCGGGTTGAAGCTTTCTTT.

J is TRBJ2-7 and V is TRBV5-6; TRBD1 matches 7 bases. The V and J ends lost 4 bases and 3 bases, in that order; junction bases with no gene match: 7. The CDR3 runs to 14 residues. Germline V gene data show CDR1 as SGHDT and CDR2 as YYEEEE. This CDR3 reads CASSPSGQFYEQYF. CDR3 coding DNA: TGTGCCAGCAGCCCCTCGGGACAGTTCTACGAGCAGTACTTC.

J is TRBJ2-7 and V is TRBV27, with D tentatively TRBD1 (6 bases). Germline V gives CDR1 MNHEY, CDR2 SMNVEV (reference sequence). This CDR3 has 13 amino acids. The V end lost 6 bases, the J end lost 3 bases, and 12 bases lay between the germline ends. In DNA, the CDR3 is TGTGCCAGCAGCGCCAAGACAGGCTACGAGCAGTACTTC. Its protein is CASSAKTGYEQYF.

The V and J genes are TRBV5-1 and TRBJ2-1, with 9 bases that match TRBD1. The CDR3 is 16 residues long. CDR1 is SGHRS, CDR2 YFSETQ, per germline. V lost 4 bases to trimming and J lost 4 bases; unmatched junction nucleotides: 9. In DNA, the CDR3 is TGCGCCAGCAGCGTGGGGACAGGGTTATTGTACAATGAGCAGTTCTTC. Protein product: CASSVGTGLLYNEQFF.

The rearrangement joins TRBV6-5 to TRBJ2-7, with D perhaps TRBD1 (5 bases). Germline CDR1 and CDR2: MNHEY and SVGAGI. The CDR3 length is 15 residues. V was trimmed by 2 bases and J by 2 bases, leaving 13 bases between them. The CDR3 reads CASSYITGVTYEQYF. CDR3 nucleotide sequence: TGTGCCAGCAGTTACATAACAGGCGTTACCTACGAGCAGTACTTC.

This chain connects TRBV15 to TRBJ1-1; 7 bases fit TRBD1. The germline V gene has CDR1 LNHNV and CDR2 YYDKDF (reference sequence). Losses at the gene ends were 4 bases for V and 5 bases for J; bases not matched to a gene: 4. The CDR3 has 13 residues. The CDR3 protein is CATSITGATEAFF. The CDR3 bases are TGTGCCACCAGCATAACAGGGGCGACTGAAGCTTTCTTT. Complete variable domain (other parts from reference TRBV15 and TRBJ1-1): DAMVIQNPRYQVTQFGKPVTLSCSQTLNHNVMYWYQQKSSQAPKLLFHYYDKDFNNEADTPDNFQSRRPNTSFCFLDIRSPGLGDTAMYLCATSITGATEAFFGQGTRLTVV.

The chain joins TRBV5-4 to TRBJ2-7; 7 bases line up with TRBD2. V shed 0 bases, J shed 3 bases, and the junction held 6 bases outside the gene matches. Germline CDR1 SGHNT, CDR2 YYREEE (reference sequence). The CDR3 sequence is 15 residues long. DNA of the CDR3: TGTGCCAGCAGCTTGGAACCGGGAGGAAGCTACGAGCAGTACTTC. Translating gives CASSLEPGGSYEQYF.

The chain employs TRBV5-6 and TRBJ2-7, with TRBD1 matching over 7 bases. The V gene end was trimmed by 0 bases and the J gene end by 4 bases; junction bases not matched to a gene: 7. Germline V gene lookup returns CDR1 SGHDT and CDR2 YYEEEE. This CDR3 is 15 amino acids long. This CDR3 is CASSLARTGEYEQYF. The CDR3 DNA follows: TGTGCCAGCAGCTTGGCCCGCACAGGGGAGTACGAGCAGTACTTC. Using reference TRBV5-6 and TRBJ2-7 for the parts outside the CDR3, the full variable domain is DAGVTQSPTHLIKTRGQQVTLRCSPKSGHDTVSWYQQALGQGPQFIFQYYEEEERQRGNFPDRFSGHQFPNYSSELNVNALLLGDSALYLCASSLARTGEYEQYFGPGTRLTVT.

In its sample, this clone was seen a few times. The chain is built from TRBV29-1 and TRBJ1-3; 7 bases fit TRBD1. V dropped 6 bases and J dropped 2; count of bases not matched to a gene: 4. The CDR3 spans 13 residues. CDR1 is SQVTM, CDR2 ANQGSEA, per germline. CDR3 amino acids: CSVGQSTGNTIYF. Here the CDR3 DNA reads TGCAGCGTGGGACAGAGCACTGGAAACACCATATATTTT.

In its sample, this clone was seen once. The chain employs TRBV5-1 and TRBJ1-1; 7 bases match TRBD1. V was clipped by 7 bases and J by 5 bases; unmatched bases: 8. CDR3 length: 13 amino acids. CDR1 and CDR2 from the germline V gene are SGHRS and YFSETQ. CDR3 nucleotides: TGCGCCAGCGTCGGGACAGTGGGGACTGAAGCTTTCTTT. This codes for CASVGTVGTEAFF.

This clone has a single count. The chain links TRBV27 to TRBJ1-1; 7 bases map to TRBD1. Germline V CDR1 and CDR2: MNHEY, SMNVEV (reference sequence). This CDR3 region has 13 residues. The V segment lost 6 bases and the J segment 6 bases; nucleotides outside the gene matches: 7. The DNA for the CDR3 is TGTGCCAGCAGCTCCAACAGGGGTGCTGAAGCTTTCTTT. Translation: CASSSNRGAEAFF.